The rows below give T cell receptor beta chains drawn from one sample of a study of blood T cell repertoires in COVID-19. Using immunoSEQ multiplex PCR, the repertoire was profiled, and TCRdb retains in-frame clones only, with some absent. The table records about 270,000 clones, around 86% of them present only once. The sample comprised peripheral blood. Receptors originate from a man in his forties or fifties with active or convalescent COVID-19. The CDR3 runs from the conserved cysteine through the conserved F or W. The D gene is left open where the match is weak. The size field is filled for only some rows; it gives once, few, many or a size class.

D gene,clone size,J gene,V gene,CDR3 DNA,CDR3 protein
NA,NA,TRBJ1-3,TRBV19,TGTGCCAGTACCCCCCCGACAGGTCCATTTAGGAACACCATATATTTT,CASTPPTGPFRNTIYF
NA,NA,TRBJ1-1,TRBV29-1,TGCAGCGTTTCAAACACTGAAGCTTTCTTT,CSVSNTEAFF
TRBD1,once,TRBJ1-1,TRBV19,TGTGCCAGTAGTATCCCCGGGACAGCGAACACTGAAGCTTTCTTT,CASSIPGTANTEAFF
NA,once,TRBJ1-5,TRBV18,TGTGCCAGCTCACCACTTCCAGGGGCGGATCAGCCCCAGCATTTT,CASSPLPGADQPQHF
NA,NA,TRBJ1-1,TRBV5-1,TGCGCCAGCCGGGGGGGTTCGAACACTGAAGCTTTCTTT,CASRGGSNTEAFF
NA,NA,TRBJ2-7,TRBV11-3,TGTGCCAGCAGCTTAGTTCCTAGCGATCACTACGAGCAGTACTTC,CASSLVPSDHYEQYF
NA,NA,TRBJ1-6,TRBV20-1,TGCAGTGCTAGACGGTTGGAGGCCCGCCACTTT,CSARRLEARHF
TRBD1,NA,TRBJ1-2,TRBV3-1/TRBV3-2,TGTGCCAGCAGCCAAGGGGACAGAACAACCTATGGCTACACCTTC,CASSQGDRTTYGYTF
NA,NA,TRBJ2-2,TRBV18,TGTGCCAGCTCTCTTGGCAGGGCAGAGACCGGGGAGCTGTTTTTT,CASSLGRAETGELFF
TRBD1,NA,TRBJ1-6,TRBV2,TGTGCCAGCAGTTCGGACAGGGCGTCGAATTCACCCCTCCACTTT,CASSSDRASNSPLHF
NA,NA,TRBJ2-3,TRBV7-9,TGTGCCAGCAGCTTATCTAGAGACCTGCTCCGGGGCACAGATACGCAGTATTTT,CASSLSRDLLRGTDTQYF
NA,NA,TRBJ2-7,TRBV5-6,TGTGCCAGCAGAACGACAGAGGTCCGGTACGAGCAGTACTTC,CASRTTEVRYEQYF
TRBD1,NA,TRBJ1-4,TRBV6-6,TGTGCCAGCAGCTTCGACAGGGGGCTGTTTTTT,CASSFDRGLFF
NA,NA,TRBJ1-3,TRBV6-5,TGTGCCAGCAGTCTGGACATAGGAAACACCATATATTTT,CASSLDIGNTIYF
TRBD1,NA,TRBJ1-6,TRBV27,TGTGCCAGCAGTTTTCACTACAGGGGCAGTCCCCCATCCCTCCACTTT,CASSFHYRGSPPSLHF
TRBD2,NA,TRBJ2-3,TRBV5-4,TGTGCCAGCAGCTTGGCGGGGGGGGCCGATACGCAGTATTTT,CASSLAGGADTQYF
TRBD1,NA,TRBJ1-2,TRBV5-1,TGCGCCAGCAGCCCTGGTATGGGACAGATCTATGGCTACACCTTC,CASSPGMGQIYGYTF
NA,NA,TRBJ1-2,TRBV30,TGTGCCTGGATGTCGGCGACAGGAGGTGACTATGGCTACACCTTC,CAWMSATGGDYGYTF
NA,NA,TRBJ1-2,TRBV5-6,TGTGCCAGCAGCCTGAACTATGGCTACACCTTC,CASSLNYGYTF
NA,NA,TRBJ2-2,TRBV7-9,TGTGCCAGCAGCTTACTCGCCGGGGAGCTGTTTTTT,CASSLLAGELFF
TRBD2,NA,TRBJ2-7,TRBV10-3,TGTGCCATCAGCGCCGGGGGGGTGACCTACGAGCAGTACTTC,CAISAGGVTYEQYF
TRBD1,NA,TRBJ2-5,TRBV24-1,TGTGCCACCAGTGGAAAGACAGGGTCAGAGACCCAGTACTTC,CATSGKTGSETQYF
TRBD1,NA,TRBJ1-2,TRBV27,TGTGCCAGCAGCCCGGGACAGGGGAGGGACGGCTATGGCTACACCTTC,CASSPGQGRDGYGYTF
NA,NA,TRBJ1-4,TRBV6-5,TGTGCCACCAAGGAAGGGGTAGGGATGAAAAAACTGTTTTTT,CATKEGVGMKKLFF
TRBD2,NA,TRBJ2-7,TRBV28,TGTGCCAGCAGGGAGCGGGACCCGACCTACGAGCAGTACTTC,CASRERDPTYEQYF
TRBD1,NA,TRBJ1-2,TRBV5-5,TGTGCCAGCAGCTTGTGGCAGGGGGATTATGGCTACACCTTC,CASSLWQGDYGYTF
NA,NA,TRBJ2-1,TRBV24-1,TGTGCCACCAGACAGGGACCTGAATACAATGAGCAGTTCTTC,CATRQGPEYNEQFF
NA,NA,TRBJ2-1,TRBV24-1,TGTGCCACCAGTGAGGAGGGTAGTAGGTACAATGAGCAGTTCTTC,CATSEEGSRYNEQFF
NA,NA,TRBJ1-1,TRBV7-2,TGTGCCAGCAGCTTCAACGGAGGGGTGAACACTGAAGCTTTCTTT,CASSFNGGVNTEAFF
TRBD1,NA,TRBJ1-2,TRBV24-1,TGTGCCACCAGTTCGATTCAGGGGGCAGACTATGGCTACACCTTC,CATSSIQGADYGYTF
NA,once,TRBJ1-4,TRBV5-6,TGTGCCAGCAGCTCGACAGGTGGGGTTAAAAAACTGTTTTTT,CASSSTGGVKKLFF
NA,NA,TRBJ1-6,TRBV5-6,TGTGCCAGCAGCCTCGATAGACAGGACGGATTTAATTCACCCCTCCACTTT,CASSLDRQDGFNSPLHF
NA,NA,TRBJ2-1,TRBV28,TGTGCCAGCAATACTGGGCCCGAGCAGTTCTTC,CASNTGPEQFF
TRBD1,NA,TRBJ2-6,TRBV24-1,TGTGCCACCAGTGATAGGGACAGGGCTGGGGCCAACGTCCTGACTTTC,CATSDRDRAGANVLTF
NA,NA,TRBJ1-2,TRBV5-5,TGTGCCACCACCCGGGGAGAAGGGAACTATGGCTACACCTTC,CATTRGEGNYGYTF
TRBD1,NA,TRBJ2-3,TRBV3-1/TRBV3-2,TGTGCCAGCAGCCCGAGGACAGGCCCTAGCACAGATACGCAGTATTTT,CASSPRTGPSTDTQYF
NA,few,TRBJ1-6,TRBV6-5,TGTGCCAGCAGTTACGACAGTAATTCACCCCTCCACTTT,CASSYDSNSPLHF
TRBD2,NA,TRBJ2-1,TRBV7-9,TGTGCCAGCAGTTCACGACTAGCGGGAGGGCCCCCAAATGAGCAGTTCTTC,CASSSRLAGGPPNEQFF
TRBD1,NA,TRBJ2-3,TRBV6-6,TGTGCCAGCAGTCCACTAGGGGGCACGTCAGATACGCAGTATTTT,CASSPLGGTSDTQYF
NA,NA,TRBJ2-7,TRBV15,TGTGCCACCAGCCCTCTCCGGCAGGGGAGCAGGGTCTCCTACGAGCAGTACTTC,CATSPLRQGSRVSYEQYF
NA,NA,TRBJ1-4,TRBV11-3,TGTGCCAGCAGCTTAGGTCGAAAACTGTTTTTT,CASSLGRKLFF
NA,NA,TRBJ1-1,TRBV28,TGTGCCAGCAGTTTGGGCCGGGAGGGCACTTTCTTT,CASSLGREGTFF
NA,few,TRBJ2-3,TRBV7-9,TGTGCCAGCAGCGCTAGGATCTCCACAGATACGCAGTATTTT,CASSARISTDTQYF
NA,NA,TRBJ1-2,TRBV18,TGTGCCAGCTCACCACGGGGCGCGGGATATGGCTACACCTTC,CASSPRGAGYGYTF
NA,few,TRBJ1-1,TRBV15,TGTGCCACCAGCAGAGGTCGGACGGGGGGGACTGAAGCTTTCTTT,CATSRGRTGGTEAFF
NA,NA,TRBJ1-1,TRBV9,TGTGCCAGCAGCGAGCCAGGGTCGGACACTGAAGCTTTCTTT,CASSEPGSDTEAFF
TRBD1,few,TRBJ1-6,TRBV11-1,TGTGCCAGCAGCTTGGGACAGGGGTCACCCCTCCACTTT,CASSLGQGSPLHF
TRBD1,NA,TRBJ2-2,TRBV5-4,TGTGCCAGCAGCCCGGAAGGGGGCGCGAACACCGGGGAGCTGTTTTTT,CASSPEGGANTGELFF